The 11 T cell receptor beta chains below come from one sample, sequenced in a study of cytomegalovirus exposure and HLA in healthy donors. 13 Jbeta primers and 60 Vbeta primers were used for the PCR. Libraries were prepared by immunoSEQ multiplex PCR; TCRdb keeps only in-frame clonotypes and omits some of them. The profile shows about 200,000 clones, roughly 83% of them singletons. The specimen sequenced was PBMCs. The receptors were sampled from a girl aged 5 to 17 in good health and CMV-seronegative.

This clone was counted between two and nine times. The gene calls are TRBV7-9 and TRBJ2-7, with D uncertain. The CDR3 is 11 amino acids. Trimming shortened V by 4 bases and J by 3 bases, and 4 bases separated the two germline ends. Per germline, CDR1 SEHNR and CDR2 FQNEAQ (reference sequence). CDR3 nucleotides: TGTGCCAGCAGCTCAATCTACGAGCAGTACTTC. This sequence encodes CASSSIYEQYF.

The chain links TRBV18 to TRBJ1-5; TRBD1 matches 7 bases. The CDR3 consists of 14 residues. Germline trimming cut 2 bases from V and 2 bases from J; bases unmatched to any gene: 0. The germline CDR1 and CDR2 sequences are KGHSH and LQKENI. The CDR3: CASSPGTGNQPQHF. The CDR3 bases are TGTGCCAGCTCACCAGGGACAGGCAATCAGCCCCAGCATTTT.

CDR3 region: CASSVGLGGRAYEQYF. The CDR3 DNA follows: TGTGCCAGCAGTGTGGGTCTGGGAGGGCGGGCTTACGAGCAGTACTTC. The V call is TRBV2, the J call TRBJ2-7; 7 positions agree with TRBD2. CDR1 is SNHLY, CDR2 FYNNEI, per germline. Unmatched junction bases numbered 13, after V lost 4 bases and J lost 4 bases. The CDR3 consists of 16 residues.

V usage is TRBV28 and J usage is TRBJ1-2; the match to TRBD1 covers 11 bases. V shed 6 bases, J shed 4 bases, and the junction held 7 bases outside the gene matches. The CDR3 has 15 residues. Germline loops: CDR1 MDHEN, CDR2 SYDVKM. This CDR3 is CASRPGQGGVYGYTF. In DNA, the CDR3 is TGTGCCAGCAGACCGGGACAGGGGGGTGTCTATGGCTACACCTTC.

A single count supports this clone. This chain links TRBV25-1 with TRBJ1-2, with 7 bases identical to TRBD1. Germline lookup yields CDR1 MGHDK and CDR2 SYGVNS. This CDR3 is built from 15 residues. Trimming cost V 1 base and J 5 bases; bases outside gene matches: 7. CDR3 nucleotide sequence: TGTGCCAGCAGTGAATCGGACAGGCCCCTATATGGCTACACCTTC. The encoded protein is CASSESDRPLYGYTF.

The chain joins TRBV5-1 to TRBJ2-7; 9 bases match TRBD1. CDR1 is SGHRS and CDR2 is YFSETQ in the germline V gene. The V and J ends lost 0 bases and 5 bases, in that order; junction bases with no gene match: 15. The CDR3 runs to 18 residues. CDR3: CASSLVGTGRLGTDEQYF. Written as DNA, the CDR3 is TGCGCCAGCAGCTTGGTAGGGACAGGGCGACTAGGCACAGACGAGCAGTACTTC.

The V and J genes are TRBV14 and TRBJ2-1; a possible D gene is TRBD1 (5 bases). Trimming stripped 4 bases from V and 10 bases from J, with 14 bases between. The CDR3 sequence is 13 residues long. The germline CDR1 and CDR2 sequences are SGHDN and FVKESK. CDR3 bases: TGTGCCAGCAGCCTTCCCCCAACAGGCGAGCAGTTCTTC. This sequence encodes CASSLPPTGEQFF.

This clone was found once. CDR3 amino acids: CASSVNPTGPYGYTF. CDR3 DNA: TGTGCCAGCAGTGTTAACCCGACAGGGCCCTATGGCTACACCTTC. The chain couples TRBV27 to TRBJ1-2; 7 nucleotides line up with TRBD1. The CDR3 length is 15 residues. The J segment lost 4 bases and the V segment lost 5 bases, leaving 10 bases of the junction unmatched. Germline values: CDR1 MNHEY, CDR2 SMNVEV (reference sequence).

The rearrangement links TRBV28 to TRBJ2-7; 11 bases fit TRBD1. The CDR3 is 14 amino acids. V trimming: 6 bases; J trimming: 4 bases; junction bases outside the gene matches: 5. CDR1 MDHEN and CDR2 SYDVKM come from the germline V gene. CDR3 in amino acids: CASRFRDRGYEQYF. The CDR3 bases are TGTGCCAGCAGATTCCGGGACAGGGGGTACGAGCAGTACTTC.

J is TRBJ2-7 and V is TRBV7-2; D gene ambiguous. The CDR3 length is 11 residues. Per germline, CDR1 SGHTA and CDR2 FQGNSA. V lost 5 bases, J lost 2 bases, and 4 bases lay in between. DNA for the CDR3: TGTGCCAGCAGCCCGGCCTACGAGCAGTACTTC. It is translated as CASSPAYEQYF.

The rearrangement joins TRBV6-4 to TRBJ1-2; the match to TRBD1 covers 10 bases. This CDR3 has 14 residues. Trimming took 6 bases from V and 4 from J; bases not matched to a gene: 5. Germline assignment: CDR1 MRHNA and CDR2 SNTAGT. The CDR3 reads CASRPGQGSYGYTF. As DNA, the CDR3 is TGTGCCAGCAGACCGGGACAGGGGAGCTATGGCTACACCTTC.